This T cell receptor beta chain was captured in a study of T cell repertoires in cytomegalovirus infection. As for the study in general: Public TCR beta signatures marked donors with CMV infection and the matching HLA.

The CDR3 is made up of 12 amino acids. V lost 6 bases to trimming and J lost 13 bases, with 15 bases between them. CDR1 is SNHLY, CDR2 FYNNEI, per germline. This clonotype was observed a single time. TCRdb called the reads again in MiXCR, with one record for every CDR3 protein. The sample comprises 100,000 or so distinct CDR3 sequences, approximately 16% of which are singletons, and over 8% rests with the top ten. The chain has TRBV2 and TRBJ1-4, with D possibly being TRBD1 (5 bases). The sample taken for sequencing was PBMCs. The receptor comes from a human donor in good health (CMV status not recorded). Some clones in this sample may be carry-over from other donors' samples. CDR3: CASRGDQIGLFF. The CDR3 DNA is TGTGCCAGCAGGGGGGACCAGATCGGACTGTTTTTT.